One T cell receptor beta chain is described in this entry. This sample stems from a study of cytomegalovirus exposure and HLA in healthy donors. CDR3 size: 15 residues. The V gene's germline CDR1 is SEHNR and CDR2 FQNEAQ (reference sequence). Trimming shortened V by 5 bases and J by 1 base, and 11 bases separated the two germline ends. The study ran its PCR with 60 Vbeta and 13 Jbeta primers. This table comes from immunoSEQ multiplex PCR, and its TCRdb copy is limited to in-frame clones, with some not included. The data hold approximately 140,000 clones, with 73% observed a single time. The receptor was derived from a woman between 18 and 30 years old in good health and CMV-seronegative. What was sequenced was PBMCs. The chain has TRBV7-9 and TRBJ2-2, with D tentatively TRBD2 (6 bases). CDR3 region: CASSTSGLNTGELFF. CDR3 coding DNA: TGTGCCAGCAGCACCTCGGGACTGAACACCGGGGAGCTGTTTTTT.